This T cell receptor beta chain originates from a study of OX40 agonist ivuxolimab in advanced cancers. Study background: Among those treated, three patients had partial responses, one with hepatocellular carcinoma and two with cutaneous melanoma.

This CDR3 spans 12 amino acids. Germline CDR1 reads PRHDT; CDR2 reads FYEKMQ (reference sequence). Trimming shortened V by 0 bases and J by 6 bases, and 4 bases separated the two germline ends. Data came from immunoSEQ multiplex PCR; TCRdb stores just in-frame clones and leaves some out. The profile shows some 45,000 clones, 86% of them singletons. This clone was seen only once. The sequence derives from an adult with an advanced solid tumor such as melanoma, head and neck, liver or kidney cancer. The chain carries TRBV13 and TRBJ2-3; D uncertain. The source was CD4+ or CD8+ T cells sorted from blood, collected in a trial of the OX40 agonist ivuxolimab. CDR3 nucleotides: TGTGCCAGCAGCTTAGGCGGGGATACGCAGTATTTT. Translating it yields CASSLGGDTQYF. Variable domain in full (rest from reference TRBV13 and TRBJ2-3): AAGVIQSPRHLIKEKRETATLKCYPIPRHDTVYWYQQGPGQDPQFLISFYEKMQSDKGSIPDRFSAQQFSDYHSELNMSSLELGDSALYFCASSLGGDTQYFGPGTRLTVL.